The present T cell receptor beta chain was sequenced within a study of shared clonotypes between healthy human individuals. Method: immunoSEQ multiplex PCR; TCRdb's copy keeps in-frame clones and lacks some. The sample lists around 1,900,000 clones, approximately 92% occurring once. This CDR3 spans 16 amino acids. This clone was observed once. Its target is unknown. Regarding the study as a whole: Since donors were few, the genetic and exposure-history diversity represented was limited. Unshared clonotypes carried lower generation probabilities than those common to all four donors.

Terminally differentiated effector memory CD45RA+ cells were left out of the naive CD8 fraction, which was CD45RO-negative and positively selected for CCR7. The gene calls are TRBV21-1 and TRBJ1-5; TRBD1, the table's D call, was not compared with the DNA. TRBV21-1 is a known pseudogene. Sequenced material: naive CD8+ T cells from PBMCs. This sequence was found in a young man in good health. Some clones in this sample may be carry-over from other donors' samples. CDR3 residues: CASSKEGQGCNQPQHF. In nucleotides, the CDR3 is TGTGCCAGCAGCAAAGAGGGCCAGGGGTGTAATCAGCCCCAGCATTTT.